The 11 T cell receptor beta chains reported below all come from one sample, sequenced in a study of naive and memory T cell subsets. The treatment here: skin biopsy from PPD injection site in Mantoux-positive individual. Unsorted total RNA, 1 to 1000 ng, was DNase treated before reverse transcription. For blood and skin samples, reverse transcription used TCR alpha and beta constant primers. Each CDR3 protein is one row after TCRdb ran MiXCR on the UMI-ligation and nested PCR reads. The sample has 18,000 or so distinct CDR3 sequences, approximately 9.6% seen once; the top ten hold around 7%. Material: skin, obtained from a tuberculin skin test site. These receptors were collected from an adult in good health.

In this sample, this clonotype turned up many times. V is TRBV28 and J is TRBJ2-1, with a tentative D call TRBD2 (5 bases). Germline V gives CDR1 MDHEN, CDR2 SYDVKM. The CDR3 is 15 residues long. The V end lost 3 bases, the J end lost 5 bases, and 14 bases lay between the germline ends. The CDR3 spells CASSFGEEVDNEQFF. CDR3 nucleotides: TGTGCCAGCAGTTTCGGGGAAGAGGTCGACAATGAGCAGTTCTTC.

This clonotype occurred many times. The genes are TRBV6-5 and TRBJ2-2, with a weak D call TRBD2 (6 bases). The CDR3 length is 17 residues. From germline, CDR1 is MNHEY and CDR2 SVGAGI. Trimming left V 0 bases short and J 1 base short, with 12 bases between. The CDR3 DNA sequence: TGTGCCAGCAGTTACTCGGGTAGTAGCGGGAACACCGGGGAGCTGTTTTTT. Protein: CASSYSGSSGNTGELFF.

This clonotype counts as medium-sized. The chain couples TRBV29-1 to TRBJ2-7; the D gene is possibly TRBD1 (6 bases). CDR3 size: 12 residues. CDR1 is SQVTM and CDR2 is ANQGSEA in the germline V gene. The ends were cut back, 7 bases at V and 2 bases at J, with 12 bases in the middle. The CDR3 sequence is CSGGTPPYEQYF. CDR3 sequence (DNA): TGCAGCGGTGGGACACCTCCCTACGAGCAGTACTTC.

This clonotype has only a few counts. The V gene is TRBV15, the J gene TRBJ2-6; no definite D call. CDR1 is LNHNV and CDR2 is YYDKDF in the germline V gene (reference sequence). V dropped 0 bases and J dropped 0 bases, with 15 bases sitting between them. The CDR3 runs to 19 residues. This chain's CDR3 is CATSREDLGSLSGANVLTF. CDR3 DNA sequence: TGTGCCACCAGCAGAGAGGACCTGGGATCACTCTCTGGGGCCAACGTCCTGACTTTC.

In this sample, this clonotype is medium-sized. The genes are TRBV29-1 and TRBJ2-5, with TRBD2 identical over 11 bases. The V gene's germline CDR1 is SQVTM and CDR2 ANQGSEA. V lost 3 bases and J lost 1; bases outside the gene matches: 1. The CDR3 length is 14 residues. CDR3 in DNA: TGCAGCGTTGATGGACTAGCGGGCCAAGAGACCCAGTACTTC. As protein: CSVDGLAGQETQYF. Based on the CDR3 plus reference TRBV29-1 and TRBJ2-5, the full variable domain is SAVISQKPSRDICQRGTSLTIQCQVDSQVTMMFWYRQQPGQSLTLIATANQGSEATYESGFVIDKFPISRPNLTFSTLTVSNMSPEDSSIYLCSVDGLAGQETQYFGPGTRLLVL.

This clonotype was counted ten times or more. The V gene is TRBV4-3, the J gene TRBJ2-7, with D perhaps TRBD1 (5 bases). Trimming shortened V by 0 bases and J by 2 bases, and 14 bases separated the two germline ends. The CDR3 is 16 amino acids. Germline CDR1 LGHNA, CDR2 YSLEER. DNA of the CDR3: TGCGCCAGCAGCCAAGATCAAGACACAGGAACCTACGAGCAGTACTTC. Its protein product is CASSQDQDTGTYEQYF.

This clonotype showed up just a few times. The rearrangement uses TRBV14 and TRBJ2-2, with D perhaps TRBD2 (7 bases). Germline loops: CDR1 SGHDN, CDR2 FVKESK. The V and J ends lost 1 base and 5 bases respectively, with 11 bases between them. The CDR3 runs to 15 residues. CDR3 coding DNA: TGTGCCAGCAGCCAAGTCGCGGGGGCGACCGGGGAGCTGTTTTTT. As protein: CASSQVAGATGELFF.

The CDR3: CASSQRRVQYF. CDR3 coding DNA: TGCGCCAGCAGCCAACGGAGGGTGCAGTACTTC. The chain employs TRBV4-1 and TRBJ2-7; D perhaps matches TRBD2 (6 bases). Germline V CDR1 and CDR2: MGHRA, YSYEKL. Trimming removed 2 bases from V and 9 bases from J, with 8 bases in between. There are 11 residues in the CDR3.

This clonotype was counted many times. The V call is TRBV7-6, the J call TRBJ2-7; 10 bases agree with TRBD1. The germline V gene encodes CDR1 SGHVS and CDR2 FNYEAQ. The CDR3 is 15 amino acids. Trimming cost V 5 bases and J 2 bases; bases outside gene matches: 6. This CDR3 is CASSHGGQGAYEQYF. CDR3 bases: TGTGCCAGCAGCCACGGAGGACAGGGGGCCTACGAGCAGTACTTC.

This clonotype was counted at least ten times. CDR3 sequence reads: CSAGSLKLNTEAFF. CDR3 DNA sequence: TGCAGTGCTGGAAGTTTAAAACTGAACACTGAAGCTTTCTTT. The chain combines TRBV20-1 with TRBJ1-1, with no clear D. Trimming took off 5 bases at V and 0 bases at J, with 13 bases between the two ends. The CDR3 consists of 14 residues. The germline CDR1 and CDR2 sequences are DFQATT and SNEGSKA (reference sequence).

This clonotype was detected many times. The chain carries TRBV5-1 and TRBJ2-5, with D possibly being TRBD1 (6 bases). The V end lost 1 base, the J end lost 5 bases, and 15 bases lay between the germline ends. Looked up from germline, CDR1 is SGHRS and CDR2 is YFSETQ. This CDR3 comprises 15 residues. The CDR3 nucleotides read TGCGCCAGCAGCTTGAGGCAGGGGCGCGATGAGACCCAGTACTTC. Translated, it gives CASSLRQGRDETQYF.